This is a list of T cell receptor beta chains from one sample in a study of cytomegalovirus exposure and HLA in healthy donors. TCRdb keeps only in-frame clones here, not all; method: immunoSEQ multiplex PCR. The table has 150,000 to 200,000 clones, around 80% seen once. Sequences were obtained from PBMCs. These TCRs come from a woman aged 25 to 39 in good health and CMV-seronegative. Each CDR3 is given with its conserved first and last residue. D genes are given only for firm matches. Some rows have no size entry. The others give once, few or many, or a class for an expanded clone.

V gene	D gene	J gene	clone size	CDR3 protein	CDR3 DNA
TRBV6-6	NA	TRBJ1-6	few	CASSFQSPLHF	TGTGCCAGCAGTTTTCAGTCACCCCTCCACTTT
TRBV6-5	TRBD1	TRBJ1-1	NA	CASKKTGGNTEAFF	TGTGCCAGCAAGAAAACAGGGGGCAACACTGAAGCTTTCTTT
TRBV6-5	TRBD1	TRBJ1-2	once	CASKPDRDSGYTF	TGTGCCAGCAAACCGGACAGGGATAGTGGCTACACCTTC
TRBV5-1	TRBD2	TRBJ2-1	NA	CASSFGLEHNEQFF	TGCGCCAGCAGCTTCGGACTAGAGCACAATGAGCAGTTCTTC
TRBV5-4	NA	TRBJ1-2	NA	CASSADQGFYGYTF	TGTGCCAGCAGCGCAGACCAGGGTTTCTATGGCTACACCTTC
TRBV15	NA	TRBJ2-5	NA	CATSRGGGPGPGGTQYF	TGTGCCACCAGCAGAGGTGGAGGACCTGGCCCAGGTGGGACCCAGTACTTC
TRBV6-5	NA	TRBJ2-2	NA	CASFSANTGELFF	TGTGCCAGCTTTAGCGCGAACACCGGGGAGCTGTTTTTT
TRBV19	TRBD1	TRBJ1-5	few	CASTGTGGTNNQPQHF	TGTGCCAGTACCGGGACAGGGGGGACCAACAATCAGCCCCAGCATTTT
TRBV5-1	NA	TRBJ1-3	NA	CASTEGGTGNTIYF	TGCGCCAGCACCGAAGGGGGAACTGGAAACACCATATATTTT
TRBV5-8	NA	TRBJ2-7	NA	CASSLLAEQYF	TGTGCCAGCAGCTTGTTAGCTGAGCAGTACTTC
TRBV4-1	TRBD1	TRBJ1-5	NA	CASSQVSKSGTGEHRSNQPQHF	TGCGCCAGCAGCCAAGTATCTAAATCCGGGACAGGGGAACATCGTAGCAATCAGCCCCAGCATTTT
TRBV30	NA	TRBJ2-1	NA	CAWSRRNNEQFF	TGTGCCTGGAGCCGCAGGAACAATGAGCAGTTCTTC
TRBV6-5	TRBD2	TRBJ2-5	NA	CASSISGGEETQYF	TGTGCCAGCAGTATTAGCGGGGGGGAAGAGACCCAGTACTTC
TRBV27	NA	TRBJ2-2	NA	CASSSPNRARDTGELFF	TGTGCCAGCAGTTCCCCCAACAGGGCTAGGGACACCGGGGAGCTGTTTTTT
TRBV29-1	NA	TRBJ2-7	NA	CSVTGTHSYEQYF	TGCAGCGTCACAGGGACCCACTCCTACGAGCAGTACTTC
TRBV5-4	TRBD2	TRBJ2-1	NA	CASSWAGGPSYNEQFF	TGTGCCAGCAGCTGGGCGGGAGGGCCTTCCTACAATGAGCAGTTCTTC
TRBV28	TRBD1	TRBJ2-1	NA	CASREDRDNEQFF	TGTGCCAGCAGGGAGGACAGGGACAATGAGCAGTTCTTC
TRBV2	NA	TRBJ1-2	NA	CASKEGMGTHYDYTF	TGTGCCAGCAAGGAGGGAATGGGGACTCACTATGACTACACCTTC
TRBV7-3	TRBD1	TRBJ2-2	few	CASSVTRDRDTGELFF	TGTGCCAGCAGCGTCACCCGGGACAGGGACACCGGGGAGCTGTTTTTT
TRBV2	NA	TRBJ2-5	NA	CASSEALVLETQYF	TGTGCCAGCAGTGAAGCACTAGTTCTAGAGACCCAGTACTTC
TRBV6-1	TRBD1	TRBJ2-1	once	CASSRTGGAVNEQFF	TGTGCCAGCAGTCGTACAGGGGGCGCGGTTAATGAGCAGTTCTTC
TRBV18	TRBD1	TRBJ1-1	NA	CASSPQGATEAFF	TGTGCCAGCTCACCACAGGGGGCCACTGAAGCTTTCTTT
TRBV27	NA	TRBJ2-2	NA	CASSFGGHGELFF	TGTGCCAGCAGTTTTGGGGGCCACGGGGAGCTGTTTTTT
TRBV5-1	TRBD1	TRBJ1-4	once	CASSLSTGGEEKLFF	TGCGCCAGCAGCTTGAGTACAGGGGGGGAGGAAAAACTGTTTTTT
TRBV4-2	NA	TRBJ2-3	NA	CASSQDLLVADTQYF	TGTGCCAGCAGCCAAGATCTTTTGGTAGCAGATACGCAGTATTTT
TRBV9	NA	TRBJ2-6	NA	CASSVAKRVGSGANGLTF	TGTGCCAGCAGCGTAGCGAAGCGGGTGGGCTCTGGGGCCAACGGCCTGACTTTC
TRBV6-5	NA	TRBJ2-1	NA	CASSSTGIWEQFF	TGTGCCAGCAGTTCCACGGGGATATGGGAGCAGTTCTTC
TRBV12-5	NA	TRBJ2-1	NA	CASGLSRVTNEQFF	TGTGCTAGTGGTTTGTCGCGGGTCACGAATGAGCAGTTCTTC
TRBV7-9	NA	TRBJ1-1	NA	CSSSSQGMEAFF	TGTTCCAGCAGCTCACAGGGTATGGAAGCTTTCTTT
TRBV4-3	NA	TRBJ1-2	NA	CASSQFRGATYGYTF	TGCGCCAGCAGCCAATTCCGGGGGGCGACCTATGGCTACACCTTC
TRBV10-3	NA	TRBJ2-5	NA	CAISGVGETQYF	TGTGCCATCAGTGGAGTCGGGGAGACCCAGTACTTC
TRBV7-2	NA	TRBJ1-2	NA	CASSPLFGGSYGYTF	TGTGCCAGCAGCCCCCTTTTTGGGGGCAGCTATGGCTACACCTTC
TRBV7-9	TRBD2	TRBJ2-2	NA	CASSSPSGGHAGELFF	TGTGCCAGCAGCTCCCCTAGCGGGGGGCACGCCGGGGAGCTGTTTTTT
TRBV6-5	NA	TRBJ1-5	NA	CASSPRGGQPQHF	TGTGCCAGCAGTCCTCGGGGGGGTCAGCCCCAGCATTTT
TRBV6-6	TRBD1	TRBJ2-7	NA	CASKPGQGSYEQYF	TGTGCCAGCAAGCCGGGACAGGGTTCCTACGAGCAGTACTTC
TRBV7-2	TRBD1	TRBJ2-6	NA	CASSSGQPGANGLTF	TGTGCCAGCAGCTCGGGACAGCCTGGGGCCAACGGCCTGACTTTC
TRBV5-5	TRBD1	TRBJ1-5	few	CASSRGQGYQPQHF	TGTGCCAGCAGCCGAGGACAGGGATATCAGCCCCAGCATTTT
TRBV2	NA	TRBJ1-6	NA	CASSESPGVGSPLHF	TGTGCCAGCAGTGAATCACCGGGAGTCGGTTCACCCCTCCACTTT
TRBV5-5	TRBD1	TRBJ1-1	NA	CASSSQGHTEAFF	TGTGCCAGCAGCTCACAGGGGCACACTGAAGCTTTCTTT
TRBV6-4	TRBD1	TRBJ1-6	NA	CASSQTGQGYGSPLHF	TGTGCCAGCAGTCAGACGGGACAGGGATACGGTTCACCCCTCCACTTT
TRBV30	TRBD1	TRBJ1-2	NA	CAWDGDRANYGYTF	TGTGCCTGGGACGGGGACAGGGCTAACTATGGCTACACCTTC
TRBV5-1	NA	TRBJ2-1	NA	CASSLVAVYNEQFF	TGCGCCAGCAGCTTGGTTGCGGTCTACAATGAGCAGTTCTTC
TRBV4-3	NA	TRBJ2-1	NA	CASSQAPGITYNEQFF	TGCGCCAGCAGCCAAGCCCCAGGGATAACCTACAATGAGCAGTTCTTC
TRBV4-1	NA	TRBJ1-2	few	CASSQPNRARANYGYTF	TGCGCCAGCAGCCAACCGAACAGGGCCCGAGCTAACTATGGCTACACCTTC
TRBV18	NA	TRBJ2-7	NA	CASSPLAGSSYEQYF	TGTGCCAGCTCACCACTTGCGGGAAGCTCCTACGAGCAGTACTTC
TRBV10-1	TRBD1	TRBJ1-2	once	CARSGPDRRGNGYTF	TGCGCCAGATCGGGCCCGGACAGGCGCGGAAATGGCTACACCTTC
TRBV6-4	NA	TRBJ1-5	NA	CASSGTLTGRSNQPQHF	TGTGCCAGCAGTGGCACGCTGACAGGTCGAAGCAATCAGCCCCAGCATTTT
TRBV11-2	TRBD2	TRBJ2-1	NA	CASSLVGGGTGNEQFF	TGTGCCAGCAGCTTAGTCGGCGGGGGGACCGGCAATGAGCAGTTCTTC
TRBV2	TRBD2	TRBJ2-7	NA	CASSEIWTSGSYEQYF	TGTGCCAGCAGTGAGATTTGGACTAGCGGATCCTACGAGCAGTACTTC
TRBV6-1	NA	TRBJ1-1	once	CASSELYSRCAFF	TGTGCCAGCAGTGAATTGTACAGCAGGTGCGCCTTCTTT
TRBV18	NA	TRBJ1-1	NA	CASSPASSVVHTEAFF	TGTGCCAGCTCACCAGCCTCCTCGGTCGTTCACACTGAAGCTTTCTTT